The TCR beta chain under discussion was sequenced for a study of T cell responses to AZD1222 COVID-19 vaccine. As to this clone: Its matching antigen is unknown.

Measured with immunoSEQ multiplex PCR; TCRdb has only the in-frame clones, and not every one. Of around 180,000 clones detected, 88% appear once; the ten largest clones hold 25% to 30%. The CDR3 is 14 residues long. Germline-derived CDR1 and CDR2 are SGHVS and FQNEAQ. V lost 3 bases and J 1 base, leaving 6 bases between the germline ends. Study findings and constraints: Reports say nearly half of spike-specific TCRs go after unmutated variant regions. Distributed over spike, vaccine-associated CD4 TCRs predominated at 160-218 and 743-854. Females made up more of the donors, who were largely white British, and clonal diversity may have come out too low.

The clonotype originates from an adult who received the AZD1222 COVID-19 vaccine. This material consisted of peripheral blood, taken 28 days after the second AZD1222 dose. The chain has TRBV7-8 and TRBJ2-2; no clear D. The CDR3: CASSFQRNTGELFF. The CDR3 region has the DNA TGTGCCAGCAGCTTTCAGCGGAACACCGGGGAGCTGTTTTTT.